The sequence of this T cell receptor beta chain was determined in a study of post-analysis software for immune sequencing data. Across the study: There were relapsing-remitting, secondary progressive and progressive-relapsing multiple sclerosis among the disease courses included.

Findings and limits, study-wide: TRBV5-6, TRBV5-1 and TRBV20-1 were among several TRBV segments more frequent in patients than controls. People with multiple sclerosis had a significantly lower normalized Chao1 diversity than controls did.

The CDR3 loop spans 18 amino acids. Germline loops: CDR1 LGHNA, CDR2 YNFKEQ. J lost 0 bases, V lost 3 bases, and 7 bases had no gene match. TCR beta cDNA libraries included unique molecular identifiers. Input of roughly 0.85 to 11 million T cells yielded 550,000 or so cDNA molecules. TCRdb called the PCR reads again in MiXCR, with one record for every CDR3 protein. The data hold over 300,000 distinct CDR3 sequences, with about a third observed a single time. Notes on this clonotype: What it binds is unknown.

This TCR was recovered from a girl between 5 and 17 years old with multiple sclerosis. Material: blood. The chain couples TRBV4-2 to TRBJ2-3, with 12 bases lining up with TRBD2. The CDR3 DNA reads as TGTGCCAGCAGCCAGATGACTAGCGGGGGTCTAAGCACAGATACGCAGTATTTT. Its translation is CASSQMTSGGLSTDTQYF.